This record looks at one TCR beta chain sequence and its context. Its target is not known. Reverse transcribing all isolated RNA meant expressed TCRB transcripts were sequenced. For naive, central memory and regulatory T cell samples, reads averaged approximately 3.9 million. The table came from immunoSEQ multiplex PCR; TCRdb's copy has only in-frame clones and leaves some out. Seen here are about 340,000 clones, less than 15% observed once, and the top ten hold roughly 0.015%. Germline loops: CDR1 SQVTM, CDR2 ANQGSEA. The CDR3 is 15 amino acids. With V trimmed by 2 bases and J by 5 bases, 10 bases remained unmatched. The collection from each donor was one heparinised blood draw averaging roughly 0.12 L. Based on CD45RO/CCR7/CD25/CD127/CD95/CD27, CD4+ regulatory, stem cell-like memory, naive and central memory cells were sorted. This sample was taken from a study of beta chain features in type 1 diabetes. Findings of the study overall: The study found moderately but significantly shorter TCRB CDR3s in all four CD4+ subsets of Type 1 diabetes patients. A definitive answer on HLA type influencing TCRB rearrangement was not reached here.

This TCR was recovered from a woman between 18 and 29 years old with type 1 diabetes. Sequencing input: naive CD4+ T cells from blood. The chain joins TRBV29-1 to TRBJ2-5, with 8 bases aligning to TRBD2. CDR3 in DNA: TGCAGCGTTGAACCCATCGGGGGGGCACGGGAGACCCAGTACTTC. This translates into CSVEPIGGARETQYF.